Listed below are T cell receptor beta chains from one sample, sequenced in a study of T cell clonotyping in hematopoietic cell transplantation. TCRdb keeps only in-frame clones here, not all; method: immunoSEQ multiplex PCR. The sample yields over 10,000 clones, approximately 90% seen once. Sequencing was done on a sample of peripheral blood mononuclear cells. Source of these receptors: a woman between 45 and 60 years old in good health. Some clones in this sample may be carry-over from other donors' samples. CDR3s include the opening cysteine and the closing phenylalanine or tryptophan. A D gene is named only where the DNA matches it firmly. A clone size is listed for some rows: how often the clone was seen (once, few, many), or a class if it is expanded.

j_call	v_call	clone_size	d_call	cdr3_nt	cdr3_aa
TRBJ2-1	TRBV7-8	NA	TRBD2	TGTGCCAGCAGCTTAGCACTTGGACTAGCGGGGGTGCCGTACAATGAGCAGTTCTTC	CASSLALGLAGVPYNEQFF
TRBJ2-7	TRBV6-1	once	NA	TGTGCCAGCAGTGAAGCGGGCAGGGGGGCCTACGAGCAGTACTTC	CASSEAGRGAYEQYF
TRBJ1-6	TRBV9	NA	NA	TGTGCCAGCAGCCCCCGGGCGGCAACGAATTCACCCCTCCACTTT	CASSPRAATNSPLHF
TRBJ1-2	TRBV5-6	once	NA	TGTGCCAGCAGCCAGTTTCGGGAGACCATCTATGGCTACACCTTC	CASSQFRETIYGYTF
TRBJ2-7	TRBV28	NA	TRBD1	TGTGCCAGCAGTTCCCTATTTAGGGGGACAGGGGGTTACGAGCAGTACTTC	CASSSLFRGTGGYEQYF
TRBJ1-2	TRBV6-5	NA	TRBD1	TGTGCCAGCAGAAAAGGTTCAGGGACAGACACCTTC	CASRKGSGTDTF